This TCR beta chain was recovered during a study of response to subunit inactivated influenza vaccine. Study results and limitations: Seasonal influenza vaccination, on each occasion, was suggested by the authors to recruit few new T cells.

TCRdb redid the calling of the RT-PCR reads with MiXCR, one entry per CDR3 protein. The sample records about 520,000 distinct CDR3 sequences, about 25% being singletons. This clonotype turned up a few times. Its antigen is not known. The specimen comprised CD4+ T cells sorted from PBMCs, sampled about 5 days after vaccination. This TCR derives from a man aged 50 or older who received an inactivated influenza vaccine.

The CDR3 protein is CASSQDLTRGSDTQYF. The CDR3, as DNA: TGTGCCAGCAGCCAAGATCTAACTAGAGGGTCAGATACGCAGTATTTT. The chain combines TRBV4-2 with TRBJ2-3; tentatively, D is TRBD2 (5 bases). With 0 bases removed from V and 4 bases from J, the gap between germline ends came to 14 bases. Germline V CDR1 and CDR2: LGHNA, YNFKEQ. The CDR3 is made up of 16 amino acids.